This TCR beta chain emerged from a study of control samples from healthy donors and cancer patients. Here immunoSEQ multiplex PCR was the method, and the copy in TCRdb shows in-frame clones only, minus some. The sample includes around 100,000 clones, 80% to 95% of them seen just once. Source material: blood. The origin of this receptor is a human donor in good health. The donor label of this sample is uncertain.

CDR3 DNA sequence: TGTGCCAGCAGTTACTCGAATCCGAACACTGAAGCTTTCTTT. Encoded protein: CASSYSNPNTEAFF. The rearrangement links TRBV6-5 to TRBJ1-1; D call uncertain. The CDR3 spans 14 residues. V was trimmed by 0 bases and J by 1 base, leaving 6 bases between them. The germline V gene encodes CDR1 MNHEY and CDR2 SVGAGI.